This T cell receptor beta chain was recorded in a study of cytomegalovirus exposure and HLA in healthy donors. Sequencing used immunoSEQ multiplex PCR; TCRdb keeps in-frame clones, though not all of them. The table records 250,000 or so clones, less than 90% of them present only once. This clone showed up just a few times. Its antigen is not known. Separation from the approximately 710-subject first cohort characterized the approximately 120-subject validation cohort, to which the donors belonged. V was shortened by 3 bases and J by 8 bases, with 19 bases between the two germline ends. Germline CDR1 and CDR2: GTSNPN and SVGIG (reference sequence). The CDR3 contains 14 residues. Notes on the study in general: The study flagged some 170 TCR beta chains as cytomegalovirus-associated. First-cohort TCR clusters were later found to tend to co-occur in the roughly 120 validation repertoires.

The chain uses TRBV30 and TRBJ1-2; D is ambiguous. Sequencing input: PBMCs. This TCR derives from a man between 18 and 35 years old in good health and CMV-seropositive. CDR3 sequence (DNA): TGTGCCTGGAGGGAAAACCACAAGCCTGAGGGCTACACCTTC. Translating it yields CAWRENHKPEGYTF.